Below, 17 T cell receptor beta chains from the same sample are listed, as sequenced in a study of T cell repertoires in cytomegalovirus infection. TCRdb re-called the reads with MiXCR, one entry per CDR3 protein. The top ten hold around 18% of the sample, which has fewer than 350,000 distinct CDR3 sequences, about 28% seen once. These receptors have no identified antigens. The specimen was cultured PBMCs, collected from culture after CMV antigen stimulation. These receptors were obtained from a human donor in good health (CMV status not recorded). Some clones in this sample may be carry-over from other donors' samples.

The chain is built from TRBV28 and TRBJ2-3, with TRBD2 matching 7 bases. Germline V gene lookup returns CDR1 MDHEN and CDR2 SYDVKM. The trim removed 3 bases at V and 12 bases at J, leaving 12 bases unmatched. This CDR3 is built from 14 residues. The CDR3 loop reads CASSFGGEGADQYF. The CDR3 DNA is TGTGCCAGCAGTTTTGGGGGGGAAGGGGCCGACCAGTATTTT.

This CDR3 is CSARWSGGLAKGTDTQYF. The CDR3 DNA follows: TGCAGTGCTAGGTGGAGCGGGGGCCTCGCCAAGGGCACAGATACGCAGTATTTT. The chain is built from TRBV20-1 and TRBJ2-3, with 8 bases matching TRBD2. The length of the CDR3 is 18 residues. J was trimmed by 1 base and V by 3 bases; bases with no gene match: 15. Per the germline V gene, CDR1 is DFQATT and CDR2 is SNEGSKA (reference sequence).

This clonotype has just a few counts. This chain joins TRBV12-5 and TRBJ1-1; TRBD1 agrees at 8 bases. The CDR3 runs 15 residues. Germline V gene lookup returns CDR1 LGHNT and CDR2 FRNRAP. Trimming removed 7 bases from V and 0 bases from J; junction bases left unmatched: 7. The CDR3 loop reads CASAPGQGLNTEAFF. The CDR3 nucleotides are TGTGCTAGTGCCCCAGGACAGGGACTGAACACTGAAGCTTTCTTT.

This clonotype was seen a few times. CDR3 region: CASTSVAGGSNQPQHF. The CDR3 DNA sequence: TGTGCCAGTACCTCCGTTGCGGGTGGGAGCAATCAGCCCCAGCATTTT. The chain carries TRBV19 and TRBJ1-5; D gene uncertain. This CDR3 has 16 residues. Between the trimmed V and J ends, which lost 7 bases and 1 base, there was a span of 17 bases. Germline loops: CDR1 LNHDA, CDR2 SQIVND (reference sequence). Based on the CDR3 plus reference TRBV19 and TRBJ1-5, the full variable domain is DGGITQSPKYLFRKEGQNVTLSCEQNLNHDAMYWYRQDPGQGLRLIYYSQIVNDFQKGDIAEGYSVSREKKESFPLTVTSAQKNPTAFYLCASTSVAGGSNQPQHFGDGTRLSIL.

This chain links TRBV7-3 with TRBJ2-5, with 8 nucleotides matching TRBD1. Germline CDR1 SGHTA, CDR2 FQGTGA. The CDR3 totals 15 residues. Trimming took 2 bases from V and 5 from J; bases not matched to a gene: 7. CDR3 DNA sequence: TGTGCCAGCAGCTTATCCCCAGGGGGCTGGGAGACCCAGTACTTC. Amino acids: CASSLSPGGWETQYF.

The V call is TRBV27, the J call TRBJ1-1; no reliable D call. V gave up 2 bases and J gave up 7 bases, with 14 bases separating them. CDR3 length: 14 residues. CDR1 is MNHEY, CDR2 SMNVEV, per germline (reference sequence). CDR3 in amino acids: CASSLRGPRVEAFF. DNA of the CDR3: TGTGCCAGCAGTTTACGCGGCCCCCGGGTTGAAGCTTTCTTT.

The CDR3 loop is CSASKTENSPLHF. Written as DNA, the CDR3 is TGCAGTGCTAGTAAGACGGAAAATTCACCCCTCCACTTT. The chain recombines TRBV20-1 with TRBJ1-6; D call uncertain. Trimming stripped 3 bases from V and 7 bases from J, with 10 bases between. Germline-derived CDR1 and CDR2 are DFQATT and SNEGSKA (reference sequence). There are 13 residues in the CDR3.

This clonotype was detected a few times. This chain links TRBV28 with TRBJ1-6; 8 bases match TRBD1. The CDR3 runs to 13 residues. Per the germline V gene, CDR1 is MDHEN and CDR2 is SYDVKM. V trimming: 6 bases; J trimming: 7 bases; junction bases outside the gene matches: 2. CDR3 sequence: CASRDRDNSPLHF. The CDR3 DNA sequence: TGTGCCAGCAGGGACAGGGACAATTCACCCCTCCACTTT.

In the case of this clonotype: One junction end does not reproduce the germline sequence, and a read error may be involved. This chain connects TRBV20-1 to TRBJ2-3; 12 nucleotides align to TRBD2. Germline V gives CDR1 DFQATT, CDR2 SNEGSKA (reference sequence). The CDR3 loop spans 16 amino acids. The CDR3 DNA follows: TGCAGTGCTAGAGATGAGAGGAGACTAGCGGGAGATGCGCAGTATTTT. This codes for CSARDERRLAGDAQYF.

This clonotype has only a few counts. J is TRBJ2-2 and V is TRBV4-2; the match to TRBD2 covers 7 bases. J was trimmed by 4 bases and V by 0 bases; bases with no gene match: 11. Germline CDR1 LGHNA, CDR2 YNFKEQ. The CDR3 consists of 18 residues. CDR3 residues: CASSQDKGGSSSTGELFF. For the CDR3, the DNA is TGTGCCAGCAGCCAAGATAAAGGCGGGAGTTCATCCACCGGGGAGCTGTTTTTT.

The CDR3 sequence is CASSSDRFPYEQYF. CDR3 DNA: TGTGCCAGCAGTTCGGACAGGTTCCCCTACGAGCAGTACTTC. The rearrangement links TRBV7-9 to TRBJ2-7; 7 nucleotides align to TRBD1. The V gene end was trimmed by 6 bases and the J gene end by 2 bases; junction bases not matched to a gene: 7. The CDR3 is 14 amino acids. Germline V CDR1 and CDR2: SEHNR, FQNEAQ (reference sequence).

This clonotype was detected a few times. The V gene is TRBV10-3, the J gene TRBJ1-1, with D unresolved. Trimming took 7 bases from V and 1 from J, leaving 13 bases between them. This CDR3 spans 14 amino acids. Germline V gene sequence: CDR1 ENHRY, CDR2 SYGVKD. CDR3 sequence reads: CAINSAAKNTEAFF. In nucleotides, the CDR3 is TGTGCCATCAATTCGGCGGCTAAGAACACTGAAGCTTTCTTT.

CDR3 amino acids: CASSPSGQIPGNTIYF. The CDR3 DNA is TGTGCCAGCTCACCAAGCGGACAGATTCCTGGAAACACCATATATTTT. The V gene is TRBV18, the J gene TRBJ1-3; D might be TRBD1 (6 bases). Trimming stripped 2 bases from V and 2 bases from J, with 13 bases between. This CDR3 has 16 amino acids. Per germline, CDR1 KGHSH and CDR2 LQKENI.

The chain has TRBV20-1 and TRBJ2-2; weak D call: TRBD2 (5 bases). Trimming took 0 bases from V and 6 from J, leaving 11 bases between them. Germline CDR1 is DFQATT and CDR2 is SNEGSKA (reference sequence). This CDR3 has 14 residues. In nucleotides, the CDR3 is TGCAGTGCTAGAGATCCACTAGTGCCCGGGGAGCTGTTTTTT. Protein sequence: CSARDPLVPGELFF.

This chain links TRBV5-1 with TRBJ2-5; D uncertain. The germline CDR1 and CDR2 sequences are SGHRS and YFSETQ. The V end lost 4 bases, the J end lost 5 bases, and 18 bases lay between the germline ends. The CDR3 covers 15 residues. DNA of the CDR3: TGCGCCAGCAGCCCCAGCGTTCAACCCCCCGAGACCCAGTACTTC. Its protein product is CASSPSVQPPETQYF.

This clonotype was seen only a few times. The V gene is TRBV28, the J gene TRBJ2-7; D tentatively reads TRBD1 or TRBD2 (5 bases each). The V and J ends lost 7 bases and 2 bases respectively, with 15 bases between them. The CDR3 runs to 14 residues. Germline CDR1 and CDR2: MDHEN and SYDVKM. Here the CDR3 DNA reads TGTGCCAGCACTCGGGACGGACTGACCTACGAGCAGTACTTC. Its protein is CASTRDGLTYEQYF.

CDR3 amino acids: CASSSLGTSGAGTDTQYF. DNA of the CDR3: TGTGCCAGCAGCTCCCTCGGGACTAGCGGAGCTGGCACAGATACGCAGTATTTT. J is TRBJ2-3 and V is TRBV6-2 or TRBV6-3; 11 bases agree with TRBD2. Germline CDR1 is MNHEY and CDR2 is SVGEGT. The CDR3 is 18 amino acids. Trimming removed 6 bases from V and 1 base from J; junction bases left unmatched: 12.